These 23 T cell receptor beta chains originate from one sample sequenced in a study of cytomegalovirus exposure and HLA in healthy donors. PCR was performed using 60 Vbeta and 13 Jbeta primers. Data came from immunoSEQ multiplex PCR; TCRdb stores just in-frame clones and leaves some out. The sample holds around 100,000 clones, around 77% seen once. Material for sequencing was PBMCs. Receptors originate from a male donor in good health and CMV-seropositive.

This chain uses TRBV18 with TRBJ2-7, with 10 bases matching TRBD2. The CDR3 length is 14 residues. The germline V gene encodes CDR1 KGHSH and CDR2 LQKENI. V shed 9 bases, J shed 4 bases, and the junction held 9 bases outside the gene matches. The DNA of the CDR3 is TGTGCCAGTAGTCTTGGGACTAGCGCGTACGAGCAGTACTTC. Residues: CASSLGTSAYEQYF.

As to this clone: Distinct nucleotide sequences in the sample also encode this CDR3. V is TRBV29-1 and J is TRBJ1-2, with D possibly being TRBD1 (5 bases). CDR1 and CDR2 (germline): SQVTM, ANQGSEA. This CDR3 is built from 12 residues. Trimming took 1 base from V and 4 from J, leaving 7 bases between them. As DNA, the CDR3 is TGCAGCGTTGAAGGCCAGGGCTATGGCTACACCTTC. Translating it yields CSVEGQGYGYTF.

The J gene is TRBJ1-1, the V gene TRBV7-2, with TRBD1 as a possible D gene (6 bases). V shed 3 bases and J shed 5 bases, with 13 bases lying between them. Germline CDR1 SGHTA, CDR2 FQGNSA. This CDR3 is 14 amino acids long. DNA for the CDR3: TGTGCCAGCAGCTTTGGGACAATATCTACTGAAGCTTTCTTT. It is translated as CASSFGTISTEAFF.

The V and J genes are TRBV27 and TRBJ1-1, with D unclear. From germline, CDR1 is MNHEY and CDR2 SMNVEV (reference sequence). This CDR3 is built from 16 residues. The V end was cut by 6 bases, the J end by 0 bases, with 17 bases between. The CDR3 loop is CASSPGGRPLNTEAFF. DNA of the CDR3: TGTGCCAGCAGCCCCGGAGGCCGTCCTTTGAACACTGAAGCTTTCTTT.

This sequence joins TRBV21-1 and TRBJ2-3; the D call of TRBD2 is as the table states it, not checked on the DNA. TRBV21-1 is noted as a pseudogene. This CDR3 has 17 residues. Here the CDR3 reads CASTPWPPGGSTDTQYF. As DNA, the CDR3 is TGTGCCAGCACTCCATGGCCCCCGGGAGGAAGCACAGATACGCAGTATTTT.

Turning to this clone: The identical CDR3 is also encoded by other nucleotide sequences in the sample. The chain is built from TRBV5-1 and TRBJ1-4; perhaps TRBD1 as D (6 bases). V dropped 1 base and J dropped 8 bases, with 15 bases sitting between them. This CDR3 comprises 15 residues. Germline loops: CDR1 SGHRS, CDR2 YFSETQ. The CDR3 nucleotides read TGCGCCAGCAGCTTGCAGGGGACGGGGAACGAAAAACTGTTTTTT. Its protein is CASSLQGTGNEKLFF.

This clone was observed a few times. The rearrangement uses TRBV28 and TRBJ2-2; the D is unclear. Per the germline V gene, CDR1 is MDHEN and CDR2 is SYDVKM. Trimming took off 2 bases at V and 8 bases at J, with 9 bases between the two ends. The CDR3 loop spans 13 amino acids. CDR3 coding DNA: TGTGCCAGCAGTTTAGAGGTAGAAGGGGAGCTGTTTTTT. This gives the protein CASSLEVEGELFF.

The gene calls are TRBV7-6 and TRBJ2-7; 9 positions agree with TRBD1. V shed 5 bases, J shed 7 bases, and the junction held 15 bases outside the gene matches. The CDR3 sequence is 16 residues long. Per germline, CDR1 SGHVS and CDR2 FNYEAQ. The CDR3 bases are TGTGCCAGCAGCCCCCGCGCCGGGACAGGGAATGTGGAGCAGTACTTC. Encoded protein: CASSPRAGTGNVEQYF.

This chain joins TRBV30 and TRBJ2-2; D gene ambiguous. The length of the CDR3 is 14 residues. V was clipped by 0 bases and J by 6 bases, with 11 bases between them. CDR1 and CDR2 (germline): GTSNPN, SVGIG (reference sequence). CDR3 sequence (DNA): TGTGCCTGGAGTGTAGAGTCCTTACCCGGGGAGCTGTTTTTT. This gives the protein CAWSVESLPGELFF.

The chain links TRBV28 to TRBJ1-1; D ambiguous. V was cut by 2 bases and J by 8 bases, with 12 bases left in between. Germline values: CDR1 MDHEN, CDR2 SYDVKM. This CDR3 is 13 amino acids long. The CDR3 nucleotides read TGTGCCAGCAGTTTACGAGCGGTATGGGAAGCTTTCTTT. This encodes CASSLRAVWEAFF.

The chain is built from TRBV7-9 and TRBJ2-7, with 8 nucleotides matching TRBD1. The CDR3 consists of 13 residues. V was pared by 7 bases and J by 6 bases, with 8 bases of the junction left unmatched. From germline, CDR1 is SEHNR and CDR2 FQNEAQ (reference sequence). CDR3: CASTTPGGFEQYF. CDR3 sequence (DNA): TGTGCCAGCACTACCCCAGGGGGCTTCGAGCAGTACTTC. Variable domain in full (rest from reference TRBV7-9 and TRBJ2-7): DTGVSQNPRHKITKRGQNVTFRCDPISEHNRLYWYRQTLGQGPEFLTYFQNEAQLEKSRLLSDRFSAERPKGSFSTLEIQRTEQGDSAMYLCASTTPGGFEQYFGPGTRLTVT.

This sequence joins TRBV6-1 and TRBJ2-3; a weak D match, TRBD2 (5 bases). Germline V lookup: CDR1 MNHNS, CDR2 SASEGT. The CDR3 totals 14 residues. V was shortened by 3 bases and J by 6 bases, with 13 bases between the two germline ends. The DNA of the CDR3 is TGTGCCAGCAGTGAGCGAGGGCCCCCTGATACGCAGTATTTT. It encodes CASSERGPPDTQYF.

Only a few counts were recorded for this clone. The chain links TRBV4-3 to TRBJ1-2, with 10 positions matching TRBD1. Unmatched junction bases numbered 6, after V lost 1 base and J lost 4 bases. Germline values: CDR1 LGHNA, CDR2 YSLEER. The CDR3 extends over 16 amino acids. CDR3 region: CASSQGRDRGPYGYTF. The CDR3 DNA sequence: TGCGCCAGCAGCCAAGGGAGGGACAGGGGCCCCTATGGCTACACCTTC.

There are a few counts of this clone. This chain links TRBV28 with TRBJ1-5; no firm D call. The CDR3 consists of 14 residues. The germline CDR1 and CDR2 sequences are MDHEN and SYDVKM. Trimming stripped 8 bases from V and 1 base from J, with 12 bases between. CDR3 coding DNA: TGTGCCAGCGGCGGGATGGGGAGCAATCAGCCCCAGCATTTT. Its protein is CASGGMGSNQPQHF.

J is TRBJ2-1 and V is TRBV11-2; 11 nucleotides line up with TRBD2. V was pared by 4 bases and J by 4 bases, with 6 bases of the junction left unmatched. Germline values: CDR1 SGHAT, CDR2 FQNNGV. This CDR3 contains 16 residues. The CDR3, as DNA: TGTGCCAGCAGCTCTCGCACTAGCGGGGGATACAATGAGCAGTTCTTC. It translates to CASSSRTSGGYNEQFF.

The chain combines TRBV10-3 with TRBJ2-7; 11 bases fit TRBD2. In germline, CDR1 is ENHRY, CDR2 SYGVKD. This CDR3 has 15 amino acids. Unmatched junction bases numbered 8, after V lost 7 bases and J lost 3 bases. The CDR3 DNA reads TGTGCCATCAAGATGGGACTAGCGGAGAACTACGAGCAGTACTTC. Its protein product is CAIKMGLAENYEQYF.

This chain uses TRBV7-2 with TRBJ2-7; 9 positions match TRBD1. V lost 6 bases and J lost 2; bases outside the gene matches: 5. The CDR3 covers 14 residues. Germline V gene data show CDR1 as SGHTA and CDR2 as FQGNSA. The CDR3 loop is CASRTGTGPYEQYF. CDR3 nucleotide sequence: TGTGCCAGCAGAACCGGGACAGGGCCCTACGAGCAGTACTTC.

This chain links TRBV5-4 with TRBJ2-1, with 7 bases aligning to TRBD2. The CDR3 length is 14 residues. In germline, CDR1 is SGHNT, CDR2 YYREEE (reference sequence). Unmatched junction bases numbered 8, after V lost 2 bases and J lost 9 bases. The CDR3, as DNA: TGTGCCAGCAGCTTCGGGGAGGGAATTAGTGAGCAGTTCTTC. Translation: CASSFGEGISEQFF.

This CDR3 reads CASSLRLAGGFDEQFF. As DNA, the CDR3 is TGTGCCAGCAGCTTAAGACTAGCGGGAGGATTCGATGAGCAGTTCTTC. V is TRBV7-2 and J is TRBJ2-1, with 13 bases lining up with TRBD2. This CDR3 is 16 amino acids long. The germline V gene encodes CDR1 SGHTA and CDR2 FQGNSA. V lost 2 bases and J lost 8; bases outside the gene matches: 6.

This chain uses TRBV19 with TRBJ2-2; D may be TRBD1 (6 bases). The germline V and J ends were trimmed by 5 bases and 0 bases, with 10 bases remaining between them. CDR1 and CDR2 (germline): LNHDA, SQIVND (reference sequence). This CDR3 has 15 amino acids. CDR3 sequence (DNA): TGTGCCAGTAGTGTACAGGGAACGAACACCGGGGAGCTGTTTTTT. It yields the protein CASSVQGTNTGELFF.

The sample holds one count of this clone. The gene calls are TRBV11-3 and TRBJ2-2; no clear D gene. The V end lost 5 bases, the J end lost 8 bases, and 18 bases lay between the germline ends. CDR1 is SGHNT, CDR2 YENEEA, per germline. The CDR3 sequence is 15 residues long. The CDR3 bases are TGTGCCAGCAGCCCCCCCGGGTCCTCGGCTGGGGAGCTGTTTTTT. Its translation: CASSPPGSSAGELFF.

The J gene is TRBJ2-7, the V gene TRBV27, with D perhaps matching TRBD1 (5 bases). Deletions cut 5 bases from V and 1 base from J, with 15 bases between. Germline loops: CDR1 MNHEY, CDR2 SMNVEV (reference sequence). The CDR3 extends over 15 amino acids. The CDR3 loop is CASSPLGRESYEQYF. In DNA, the CDR3 is TGTGCCAGCAGTCCCCTCGGCAGGGAATCCTACGAGCAGTACTTC.

This clone was seen just once. At the DNA level, this CDR3 is encoded by other sequences in the same sample as well. The V call is TRBV5-1, the J call TRBJ2-3, with D uncertain. CDR1 SGHRS and CDR2 YFSETQ come from the germline V gene. Trimming cost V 2 bases and J 4 bases, with 8 bases left between them. The CDR3 is 13 residues long. CDR3 nucleotides: TGCGCCAGCAGCTTTGCAGGCGCAGATACGCAGTATTTT. This codes for CASSFAGADTQYF.